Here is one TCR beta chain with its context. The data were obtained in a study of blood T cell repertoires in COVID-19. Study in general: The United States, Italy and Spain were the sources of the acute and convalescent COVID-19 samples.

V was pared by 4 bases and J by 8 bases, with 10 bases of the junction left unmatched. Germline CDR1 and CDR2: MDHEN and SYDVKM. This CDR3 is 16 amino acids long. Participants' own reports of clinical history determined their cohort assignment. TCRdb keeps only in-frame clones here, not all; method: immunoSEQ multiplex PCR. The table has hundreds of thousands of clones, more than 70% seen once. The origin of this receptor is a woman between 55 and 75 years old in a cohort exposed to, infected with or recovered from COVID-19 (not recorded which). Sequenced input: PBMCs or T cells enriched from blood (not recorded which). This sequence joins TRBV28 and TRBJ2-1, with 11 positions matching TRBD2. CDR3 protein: CASSSTTSGSIYEQFF. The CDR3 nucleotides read TGTGCCAGCAGTTCCACAACTAGCGGGAGTATCTATGAGCAGTTCTTC.